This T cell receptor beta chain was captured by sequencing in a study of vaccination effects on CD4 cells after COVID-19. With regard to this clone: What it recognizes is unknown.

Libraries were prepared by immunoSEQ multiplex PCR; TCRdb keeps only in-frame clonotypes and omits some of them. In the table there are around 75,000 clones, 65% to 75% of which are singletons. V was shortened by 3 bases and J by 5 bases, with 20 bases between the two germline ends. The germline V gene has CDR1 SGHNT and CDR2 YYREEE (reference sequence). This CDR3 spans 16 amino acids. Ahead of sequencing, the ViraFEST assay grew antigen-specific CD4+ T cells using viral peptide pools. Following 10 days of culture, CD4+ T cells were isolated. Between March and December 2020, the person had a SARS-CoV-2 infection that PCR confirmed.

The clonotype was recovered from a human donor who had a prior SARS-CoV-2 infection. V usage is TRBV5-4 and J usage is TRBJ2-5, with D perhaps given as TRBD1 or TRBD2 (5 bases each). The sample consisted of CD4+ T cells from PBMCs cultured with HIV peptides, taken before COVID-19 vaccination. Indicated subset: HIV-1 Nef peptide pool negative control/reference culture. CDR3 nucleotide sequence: TGTGCCAGCAGCTATAAGGGGAGACAAGACCGGGAGACCCAGTACTTC. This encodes CASSYKGRQDRETQYF. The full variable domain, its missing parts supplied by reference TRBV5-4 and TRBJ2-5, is ETGVTQSPTHLIKTRGQQVTLRCSSQSGHNTVSWYQQALGQGPQFIFQYYREEENGRGNFPPRFSGLQFPNYSSELNVNALELDDSALYLCASSYKGRQDRETQYFGPGTRLLVL.